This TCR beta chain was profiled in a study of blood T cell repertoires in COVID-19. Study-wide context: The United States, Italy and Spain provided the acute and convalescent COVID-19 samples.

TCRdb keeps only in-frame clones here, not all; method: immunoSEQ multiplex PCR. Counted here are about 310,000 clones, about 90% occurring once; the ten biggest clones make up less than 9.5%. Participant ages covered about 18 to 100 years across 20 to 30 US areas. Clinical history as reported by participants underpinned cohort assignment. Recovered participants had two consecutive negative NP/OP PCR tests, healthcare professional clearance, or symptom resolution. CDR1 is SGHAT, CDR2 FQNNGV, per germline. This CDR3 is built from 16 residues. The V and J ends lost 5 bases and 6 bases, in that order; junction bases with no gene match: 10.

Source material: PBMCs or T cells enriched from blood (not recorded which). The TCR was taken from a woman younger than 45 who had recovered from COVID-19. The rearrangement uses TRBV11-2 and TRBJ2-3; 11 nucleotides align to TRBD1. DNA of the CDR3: TGTGCCAGCAGCGTCCGGACAGGGGGCCTTGTGGATACGCAGTATTTT. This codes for CASSVRTGGLVDTQYF.